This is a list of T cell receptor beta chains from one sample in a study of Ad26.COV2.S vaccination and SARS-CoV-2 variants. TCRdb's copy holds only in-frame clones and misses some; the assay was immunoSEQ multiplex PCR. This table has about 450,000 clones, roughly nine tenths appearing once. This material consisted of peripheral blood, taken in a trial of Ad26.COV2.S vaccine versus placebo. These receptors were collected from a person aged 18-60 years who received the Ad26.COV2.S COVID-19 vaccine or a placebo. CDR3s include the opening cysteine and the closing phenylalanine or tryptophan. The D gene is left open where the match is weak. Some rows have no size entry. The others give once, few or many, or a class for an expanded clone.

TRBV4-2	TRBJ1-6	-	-	TGTGCCAGCAGCCAAGAGCCCCAACAGGGTACTGATTCACCCCTCCACTTT	CASSQEPQQGTDSPLHF
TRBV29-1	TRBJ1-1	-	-	TGCAGCGCGTCAAACGTGCGGGTTCTCAACACTGAAGCTTTCTTT	CSASNVRVLNTEAFF
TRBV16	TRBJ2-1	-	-	TGTGCCAGCAGCCCCGCGGGGCTCTACAATGAAGTCGGTGAGCAGTTCTTC	CASSPAGLYNEVGEQFF
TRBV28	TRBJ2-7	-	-	TGTGCCAGCGCGGCAAGGGGGGCCTCCTACGAGCAGTACTTC	CASAARGASYEQYF
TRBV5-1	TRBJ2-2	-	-	TGCGCCAGCAGCCCAGGTAGGGGCACCGGGGAGCTGTTTTTT	CASSPGRGTGELFF
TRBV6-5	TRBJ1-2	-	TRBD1	TGTGCCAGCAGTTACCTAGAGGACAGGGGGGTGGATGGCTACACCTTC	CASSYLEDRGVDGYTF
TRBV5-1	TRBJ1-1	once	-	TGCGCCAGCAGGACCGGGACATTGAACACTGAAGCTTTCTTT	CASRTGTLNTEAFF
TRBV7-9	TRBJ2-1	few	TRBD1	TGTGCCAGCAGCCCTCAGGGGGCCCCCAACAGTGAGCAGTTCTTC	CASSPQGAPNSEQFF
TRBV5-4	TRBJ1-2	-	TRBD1	TGTGCCAGCAGCTTGGAGGGGGCGCGTGGCTACACCTTC	CASSLEGARGYTF
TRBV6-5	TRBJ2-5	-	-	TGTGCCAGCAGTTACTCGCTCGGTTCCGCGACCCAGTACTTC	CASSYSLGSATQYF
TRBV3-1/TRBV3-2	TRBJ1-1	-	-	TGTGCCAGCAGCCAAGATCTTCGGAGGACTGAAGCTTTCTTT	CASSQDLRRTEAFF
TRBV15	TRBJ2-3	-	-	TGTGCCACCAGCATACGCCGACAGTACACAGATACGCAGTATTTT	CATSIRRQYTDTQYF
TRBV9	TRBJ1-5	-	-	TGTGCCAGCAGCCAAACGACAAATCAGCCCCAGCATTTT	CASSQTTNQPQHF
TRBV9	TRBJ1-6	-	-	TGTGCCAGCAGCGTAGGGGAGGGGGGGCCGTATAATTCACCCCTCCACTTT	CASSVGEGGPYNSPLHF